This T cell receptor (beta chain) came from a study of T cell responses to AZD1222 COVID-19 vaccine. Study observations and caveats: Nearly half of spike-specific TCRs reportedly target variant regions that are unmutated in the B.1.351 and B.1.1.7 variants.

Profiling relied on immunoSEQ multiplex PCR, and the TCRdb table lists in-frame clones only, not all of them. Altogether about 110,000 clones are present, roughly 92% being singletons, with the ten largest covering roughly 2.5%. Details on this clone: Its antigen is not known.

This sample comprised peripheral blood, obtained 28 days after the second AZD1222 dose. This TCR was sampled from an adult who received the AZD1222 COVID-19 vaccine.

CDR3 residues: CASRITGGLNTEAFF. As DNA, the CDR3 is TGCGCCAGCAGGATTACAGGGGGGCTGAACACTGAAGCTTTCTTT. The V gene is TRBV5-1, the J gene TRBJ1-1, with 8 nucleotides matching TRBD1. The CDR3 totals 15 residues. Germline CDR1 SGHRS, CDR2 YFSETQ. V shed 5 bases and J 0 bases; nucleotides not matched to a gene: 6.